What follows are 21 T cell receptor beta chains derived from one specimen sequenced in a study of T cells after yellow fever vaccination. TCRdb re-analysed the 5' RACE reads in MiXCR, keeping a single row per CDR3 protein. The sample holds approximately 300,000 distinct CDR3 sequences, around 6.8% seen once. Material: PBMCs, obtained about 41 days after the first yellow fever vaccination. These TCRs come from a man younger than 30 who received the YFV17D yellow fever vaccine.

This clonotype was found many times. V and J are TRBV12-3 or TRBV12-4 and TRBJ2-3, with 11 bases matching TRBD2. The CDR3 loop spans 16 amino acids. J was trimmed by 0 bases and V by 3 bases; bases with no gene match: 2. CDR3 protein: CASSLASGGSTDTQYF. In DNA, the CDR3 is TGTGCCAGCAGTTTGGCTAGCGGGGGGAGCACAGATACGCAGTATTTT.

The chain uses TRBV5-4 and TRBJ2-5; 8 nucleotides line up with TRBD2. The V gene's germline CDR1 is SGHNT and CDR2 YYREEE (reference sequence). The CDR3 runs to 16 residues. V lost 4 bases, J lost 2 bases, and 10 bases stayed unmatched. The CDR3 coding sequence is TGTGCCAGCAGCCGGGATAGCGGGGTGGGACAAGAGACCCAGTACTTC. This encodes CASSRDSGVGQETQYF.

This clonotype was counted many times. V and J are TRBV6-5 and TRBJ2-7, with 12 nucleotides matching TRBD1. Germline-derived CDR1 and CDR2 are MNHEY and SVGAGI. The trim removed 10 bases at V and 6 bases at J, leaving 1 base unmatched. The CDR3 is 11 residues long. The CDR3 loop reads CATGQGAEQYF. CDR3 DNA sequence: TGTGCCACGGGACAGGGGGCCGAGCAGTACTTC.

This clonotype was seen only a few times. This chain joins TRBV13 and TRBJ1-1; 7 bases map to TRBD1. Germline trimming cut 2 bases from V and 2 bases from J; bases unmatched to any gene: 11. The CDR3 is made up of 17 amino acids. Germline loops: CDR1 PRHDT, CDR2 FYEKMQ (reference sequence). The CDR3 DNA sequence: TGTGCCAGCAGCTTATCCGGGGGCGCAGGGGGAAACACTGAAGCTTTCTTT. It codes for CASSLSGGAGGNTEAFF.

The chain carries TRBV27 and TRBJ1-2; D is unclear. Trimming removed 4 bases from V and 1 base from J, with 7 bases in between. The V gene's germline CDR1 is MNHEY and CDR2 SMNVEV (reference sequence). The CDR3 is 13 amino acids. CDR3 bases: TGTGCCAGCAGTTATCAAATTAACTATGGCTACACCTTC. Translating gives CASSYQINYGYTF.

This clonotype was recorded many times. V and J are TRBV20-1 and TRBJ2-7, with 11 bases matching TRBD2. Looked up from germline, CDR1 is DFQATT and CDR2 is SNEGSKA (reference sequence). The V and J ends lost 1 base and 2 bases, in that order; junction bases with no gene match: 7. The CDR3 is 16 residues long. The CDR3: CSARGQGLAVAYEQYV. The CDR3 DNA follows: TGCAGTGCTAGAGGACAGGGACTAGCGGTGGCCTACGAGCAGTACGTC.

This clonotype came up many times. This chain joins TRBV15 and TRBJ1-5; 9 bases are shared with TRBD1. CDR1 is LNHNV, CDR2 YYDKDF, per germline (reference sequence). V lost 5 bases to trimming and J lost 9 bases; unmatched junction nucleotides: 8. The CDR3 length is 14 residues. CDR3 DNA sequence: TGTGCCACCAGCGAAGACAGGGGGGGTAGGCCCCAGCATTTT. Its translation: CATSEDRGGRPQHF.

This clonotype was picked up many times. V usage is TRBV2 and J usage is TRBJ2-3; no clear D gene. The V end lost 0 bases, the J end lost 4 bases, and 2 bases lay between the germline ends. The CDR3 spans 12 residues. Germline lookup yields CDR1 SNHLY and CDR2 FYNNEI. CDR3: CASSEASDTQYF. CDR3 bases: TGTGCCAGCAGTGAAGCGTCAGATACGCAGTATTTT. The full variable domain, with the rest looked up from reference TRBV2 and TRBJ2-3, is EPEVTQTPSHQVTQMGQEVILRCVPISNHLYFYWYRQILGQKVEFLVSFYNNEISEKSEIFDDQFSVERPDGSNFTLKIRSTKLEDSAMYFCASSEASDTQYFGPGTRLTVL.

The genes are TRBV20-1 and TRBJ1-2; the D is unclear. V lost 0 bases and J 7 bases, leaving 12 bases between the germline ends. Germline V gene sequence: CDR1 DFQATT, CDR2 SNEGSKA (reference sequence). This CDR3 has 13 residues. CDR3 coding DNA: TGCAGTGCTAGAGATACGGAACGGGTTGGCTACACCTTC. It codes for CSARDTERVGYTF.

The chain links TRBV20-1 to TRBJ1-1; TRBD1 might be the D (5 bases). The CDR3 is 12 residues long. Trimming shortened V by 1 base and J by 11 bases, and 14 bases separated the two germline ends. Looked up from germline, CDR1 is DFQATT and CDR2 is SNEGSKA (reference sequence). The CDR3 nucleotides read TGCAGTGCTAGAGGGACAACACCGGGGGCTTTCTTT. Its protein product is CSARGTTPGAFF.

V gene TRBV4-3 combines with J gene TRBJ1-5; no reliable D call. Trimming stripped 0 bases from V and 10 bases from J, with 10 bases between. Germline-derived CDR1 and CDR2 are LGHNA and YSLEER. The CDR3 is made up of 13 amino acids. The CDR3, as DNA: TGCGCCAGCAGCCAAGATCTGCTCCCTCCCCAGCATTTT. Residues: CASSQDLLPPQHF.

This clonotype was seen more than once but under ten times. V usage is TRBV7-9 and J usage is TRBJ2-3; 14 bases agree with TRBD2. CDR3 length: 16 residues. CDR1 is SEHNR and CDR2 is FQNEAQ in the germline V gene (reference sequence). V was clipped by 5 bases and J by 6 bases; unmatched bases: 7. The CDR3 DNA sequence: TGTGCCAGCAGCCTCGGACTAGCGGGGGGCTTGGATACGCAGTATTTT. This gives the protein CASSLGLAGGLDTQYF.

The DNA of the CDR3 is TGTGCCAGCAGCGCCCAAAACCAAGAGACCCAGTACTTC. This gives the protein CASSAQNQETQYF. The chain uses TRBV27 and TRBJ2-5; D gene uncertain. The CDR3 has 13 residues. V shed 6 bases and J shed 0 bases, with 8 bases lying between them. Germline CDR1 reads MNHEY; CDR2 reads SMNVEV (reference sequence).

At least ten counts were recorded for this clonotype. The J gene is TRBJ1-3, the V gene TRBV5-5; D unresolved. Trimming shortened V by 0 bases and J by 0 bases, and 10 bases separated the two germline ends. The germline V gene encodes CDR1 SGHKS and CDR2 YYEKEE (reference sequence). The CDR3 has 16 residues. CDR3 in DNA: TGTGCCAGCAGCTTGGAGTGGATCCTCTCTGGAAACACCATATATTTT. Protein sequence: CASSLEWILSGNTIYF.

In this sample, this clonotype turned up a few times. J is TRBJ2-1 and V is TRBV9; a weak D match, TRBD2 (5 bases). The germline CDR1 and CDR2 sequences are SGDLS and YYNGEE. Trimming removed 1 base at V and 4 bases at J, with 12 bases between. This CDR3 has 15 residues. CDR3 DNA: TGTGCCAGCAGCGTACGCCTGACGGGGTACAATGAGCAGTTCTTC. The encoded protein is CASSVRLTGYNEQFF.

The chain combines TRBV7-2 with TRBJ1-2, with 7 bases matching TRBD1. Germline CDR1 SGHTA, CDR2 FQGNSA. This CDR3 comprises 15 residues. With V trimmed by 1 base and J by 4 bases, 6 bases remained unmatched. CDR3 protein: CASSLGEGGRYGYTF. DNA for the CDR3: TGTGCCAGCAGCTTAGGGGAAGGGGGCCGCTATGGCTACACCTTC.

This clonotype appeared many times. The chain couples TRBV7-6 to TRBJ2-2; D not certain. V was trimmed by 5 bases and J by 7 bases, leaving 8 bases between them. Germline-derived CDR1 and CDR2 are SGHVS and FNYEAQ. This CDR3 comprises 12 residues. As DNA, the CDR3 is TGTGCCAGCAGCCCCTTTATCGGGGAGCTGTTTTTT. This encodes CASSPFIGELFF.

This clonotype has more than one count but fewer than ten. The rearrangement uses TRBV5-5 and TRBJ2-1; no clear D. The CDR3 sequence is 14 residues long. CDR1 and CDR2 (germline): SGHKS, YYEKEE (reference sequence). The V and J ends lost 2 bases and 4 bases respectively, with 10 bases between them. CDR3 amino acids: CASSLSDGYNEQFF. Written as DNA, the CDR3 is TGTGCCAGCAGCTTAAGCGACGGGTACAATGAGCAGTTCTTC.

In its sample, this clonotype was seen a few times. The chain uses TRBV6-1 and TRBJ2-5; a possible D gene is TRBD2 (6 bases). Germline V gene sequence: CDR1 MNHNS, CDR2 SASEGT. The V end was cut by 4 bases, the J end by 3 bases, with 6 bases between. This CDR3 region has 12 residues. The CDR3 DNA sequence: TGTGCCAGCAGTGGCGGGAAAGAGACCCAGTACTTC. As protein: CASSGGKETQYF.

This clonotype has ten or more counts. CDR3 protein: CASSETSGGYTDTQYF. The CDR3 nucleotides are TGCGCCAGCAGCGAGACTAGCGGGGGCTATACAGATACGCAGTATTTT. The chain combines TRBV4-3 with TRBJ2-3; 12 bases are a match to TRBD2. V shed 5 bases, J shed 3 bases, and the junction held 6 bases outside the gene matches. This CDR3 is 16 amino acids long. Germline V CDR1 and CDR2: LGHNA, YSLEER.

The sample holds a few counts of this clonotype. The chain uses TRBV7-9 and TRBJ2-2; D gene ambiguous. Germline V gene lookup returns CDR1 SEHNR and CDR2 FQNEAQ (reference sequence). The CDR3 is 17 amino acids. V lost 0 bases and J lost 0, with 11 bases in between. As DNA, the CDR3 is TGTGCCAGCAGCTTAGCCCGTTGGAAGGCGAACACCGGGGAGCTGTTTTTT. Protein: CASSLARWKANTGELFF.